Below, 30 T cell receptor beta chains from the same sample are listed, as sequenced in a study of T cell changes during pregnancy in multiple sclerosis. Some clones are missing from TCRdb's copy, which holds only in-frame ones; the method was immunoSEQ multiplex PCR. The data contain more than 40,000 clones, almost 95% of them singletons. The input for sequencing was CD8+ T cells from peripheral blood mononuclear cells, taken in the first trimester of pregnancy. The receptors stem from a female donor with multiple sclerosis, enrolled in a pregnancy study.

This clone occurred once. The J gene is TRBJ2-3, the V gene TRBV27, with a possible D match to TRBD2 (5 bases). V gave up 5 bases and J gave up 0 bases, with 15 bases separating them. The CDR3 spans 16 residues. Germline lookup yields CDR1 MNHEY and CDR2 SMNVEV (reference sequence). The DNA for the CDR3 is TGTGCCAGCAGTACCCGAGAAGCGGCTAGCACAGATACGCAGTATTTT. This sequence encodes CASSTREAASTDTQYF.

V is TRBV6-6 and J is TRBJ2-7, with 12 nucleotides matching TRBD1. J lost 4 bases, V lost 2 bases, and 3 bases had no gene match. Germline V gene data show CDR1 as MNHNY and CDR2 as SVGAGI (reference sequence). This CDR3 spans 15 amino acids. The CDR3 spells CASSYLGQGAYEQYF. CDR3 coding DNA: TGTGCCAGCAGTTACCTGGGACAGGGGGCTTACGAGCAGTACTTC.

The chain employs TRBV5-4 and TRBJ2-7, with TRBD1 as a possible D gene (6 bases). V gave up 1 base and J gave up 2 bases, with 13 bases separating them. The germline gives CDR1 SGHNT, CDR2 YYREEE (reference sequence). This CDR3 spans 15 amino acids. The CDR3 sequence: CASSLPKRQAYEQYF. CDR3 bases: TGTGCCAGCAGCTTGCCCAAGCGACAGGCCTACGAGCAGTACTTC.

The J gene is TRBJ2-1, the V gene TRBV14; D remains unclear. Germline CDR1 is SGHDN and CDR2 is FVKESK. The V gene lost 4 bases and the J gene lost 4 bases, with 5 bases spanning the gap. The CDR3 is made up of 12 amino acids. As DNA, the CDR3 is TGTGCCAGCAGCCTGTCGTACAATGAGCAGTTCTTC. Its protein product is CASSLSYNEQFF.

V gene TRBV9 combines with J gene TRBJ2-1; TRBD2 aligns across 9 bases. The germline V gene has CDR1 SGDLS and CDR2 YYNGEE. The CDR3 loop spans 16 amino acids. With V trimmed by 3 bases and J by 0 bases, 4 bases remained unmatched. CDR3: CASSALAGPSYNEQFF. The CDR3 DNA is TGTGCCAGCAGCGCCCTAGCGGGACCCTCCTACAATGAGCAGTTCTTC. Drawing the rest from reference TRBV9 and TRBJ2-1, the complete variable domain is DSGVTQTPKHLITATGQRVTLRCSPRSGDLSVYWYQQSLDQGLQFLIQYYNGEERAKGNILERFSAQQFPDLHSELNLSSLELGDSALYFCASSALAGPSYNEQFFGPGTRLTVL.

This rearrangement joins TRBV7-9 to TRBJ1-3; D uncertain. With 4 bases removed from V and 4 bases from J, the gap between germline ends came to 20 bases. The CDR3 loop spans 17 amino acids. Germline values: CDR1 SEHNR, CDR2 FQNEAQ (reference sequence). DNA for the CDR3: TGTGCCAGCAGCTCCGGGGAGACTCCTCGGGCGGGAAACACCATATATTTT. Residues: CASSSGETPRAGNTIYF. Variable domain in full (rest from reference TRBV7-9 and TRBJ1-3): DTGVSQNPRHKITKRGQNVTFRCDPISEHNRLYWYRQTLGQGPEFLTYFQNEAQLEKSRLLSDRFSAERPKGSFSTLEIQRTEQGDSAMYLCASSSGETPRAGNTIYFGEGSWLTVV.

The J gene is TRBJ2-7, the V gene TRBV27; possibly TRBD2 for D (5 bases). CDR3 size: 11 residues. Germline V CDR1 and CDR2: MNHEY, SMNVEV (reference sequence). The ends were cut back, 5 bases at V and 9 bases at J, with 11 bases in the middle. CDR3 DNA: TGTGCCAGCAGTCTTGAGGGCCGGCAGTACTTC. Its protein product is CASSLEGRQYF.

The genes are TRBV5-4 and TRBJ2-1; D is possibly TRBD2 (7 bases). The CDR3 runs to 13 residues. The germline V gene encodes CDR1 SGHNT and CDR2 YYREEE (reference sequence). The V end was cut by 2 bases, the J end by 8 bases, with 11 bases between. The CDR3 DNA reads TGTGCCAGCAGCTTCCGGGGGGCAGATGAGCAGTTCTTC. It translates to CASSFRGADEQFF.

The chain carries TRBV7-9 and TRBJ2-5; 8 bases map to TRBD2. The germline V gene encodes CDR1 SEHNR and CDR2 FQNEAQ (reference sequence). The CDR3 length is 16 residues. V lost 3 bases and J lost 5; bases outside the gene matches: 11. The CDR3 DNA sequence: TGTGCCAGCAGCTTCGAGCGGGAGTTGGCCCGGGAGACCCAGTACTTC. Its protein is CASSFERELARETQYF.

The V gene is TRBV7-9, the J gene TRBJ2-4, with 8 bases fitting TRBD1. The CDR3 contains 13 residues. CDR1 is SEHNR, CDR2 FQNEAQ, per germline (reference sequence). V lost 5 bases, J lost 7 bases, and 4 bases stayed unmatched. CDR3: CASSTTGDNIQYF. In nucleotides, the CDR3 is TGTGCCAGCAGCACGACAGGGGACAACATTCAGTACTTC. Full variable domain (outside the CDR3, taken from reference TRBV7-9 and TRBJ2-4): DTGVSQNPRHKITKRGQNVTFRCDPISEHNRLYWYRQTLGQGPEFLTYFQNEAQLEKSRLLSDRFSAERPKGSFSTLEIQRTEQGDSAMYLCASSTTGDNIQYFGAGTRLSVL.

The chain is built from TRBV27 and TRBJ2-6; D gene ambiguous. Germline lookup yields CDR1 MNHEY and CDR2 SMNVEV (reference sequence). This CDR3 has 16 residues. Trimming removed 6 bases from V and 3 bases from J, with 15 bases in between. In nucleotides, the CDR3 is TGTGCCAGCAGCCCCCTCCCCGGTTTTGGGGCCAACGTCCTGACTTTC. Residues: CASSPLPGFGANVLTF.

This chain connects TRBV7-3 to TRBJ1-1, with D perhaps matching TRBD1 (6 bases). V dropped 5 bases and J dropped 11 bases, with 18 bases sitting between them. The CDR3 covers 13 residues. The germline V gene encodes CDR1 SGHTA and CDR2 FQGTGA. The CDR3 is CASSASGHREAFF. CDR3 bases: TGTGCCAGCAGCGCTAGTGGACACAGGGAGGCTTTCTTT.

This chain links TRBV5-4 with TRBJ2-3, with TRBD2 identical over 7 bases. The V gene end was trimmed by 5 bases and the J gene end by 2 bases; junction bases not matched to a gene: 5. The CDR3 has 14 amino acids. The germline gives CDR1 SGHNT, CDR2 YYREEE (reference sequence). As DNA, the CDR3 is TGTGCCAGCAGAACCGGGACTACCACAGATACGCAGTATTTT. This encodes CASRTGTTTDTQYF. Drawing the rest from reference TRBV5-4 and TRBJ2-3, the complete variable domain is ETGVTQSPTHLIKTRGQQVTLRCSSQSGHNTVSWYQQALGQGPQFIFQYYREEENGRGNFPPRFSGLQFPNYSSELNVNALELDDSALYLCASRTGTTTDTQYFGPGTRLTVL.

V usage is TRBV14 and J usage is TRBJ2-7; no firm D call. The germline CDR1 and CDR2 sequences are SGHDN and FVKESK. V was clipped by 1 base and J by 1 base, with 8 bases between them. The CDR3 spans 14 residues. The CDR3 region has the DNA TGTGCCAGCAGCCAAGGCAGTTGGTCCTACGAGCAGTACTTC. This codes for CASSQGSWSYEQYF.

The chain recombines TRBV30 with TRBJ2-1; tentatively, D is TRBD2 (6 bases). Trimming pared 1 base from V and 4 bases from J, leaving 11 bases between. Germline assignment: CDR1 GTSNPN and CDR2 SVGIG (reference sequence). The CDR3 length is 14 residues. CDR3 amino acids: CAWSELGGYNEQFF. CDR3 sequence (DNA): TGTGCCTGGAGTGAACTGGGGGGTTACAATGAGCAGTTCTTC.

The V and J genes are TRBV6-5 and TRBJ2-7; TRBD1 matches 12 bases. Germline-derived CDR1 and CDR2 are MNHEY and SVGAGI. The CDR3 spans 14 residues. V was clipped by 6 bases and J by 5 bases; unmatched bases: 5. The CDR3 nucleotides read TGTGCCAGCAGCTACGGGACAGGGGGCGACGAGCAGTACTTC. Its translation is CASSYGTGGDEQYF.

The CDR3 DNA follows: TGCGCCAGCAGCCAAGATCCTGGCAGGGGGCTGGGTGGCTACACCTTC. It yields the protein CASSQDPGRGLGGYTF. V and J are TRBV4-1 and TRBJ1-2, with TRBD1 matching 8 bases. The CDR3 runs to 16 residues. V trimming: 0 bases; J trimming: 7 bases; junction bases outside the gene matches: 10. Germline V gene sequence: CDR1 MGHRA, CDR2 YSYEKL.

V and J are TRBV6-1 and TRBJ2-7, with D maybe TRBD1 (5 bases). Looked up from germline, CDR1 is MNHNS and CDR2 is SASEGT. The V end was cut by 6 bases, the J end by 3 bases, with 12 bases between. The CDR3 is made up of 13 amino acids. The CDR3 coding sequence is TGTGCCAGCAGGGAACGGACAAGCTACGAGCAGTACTTC. Translated, it gives CASRERTSYEQYF.

This clone has more than one count but fewer than ten. The chain combines TRBV2 with TRBJ1-1, with TRBD1 identical over 7 bases. The CDR3 is 12 amino acids. Germline-derived CDR1 and CDR2 are SNHLY and FYNNEI. The V and J ends lost 8 bases and 1 base, in that order; junction bases with no gene match: 1. The CDR3 loop reads CASGTENTEAFF. The CDR3 DNA reads as TGTGCCAGCGGGACAGAGAACACTGAAGCTTTCTTT.

V and J are TRBV27 and TRBJ2-7, with TRBD2 matching 7 bases. Germline V lookup: CDR1 MNHEY, CDR2 SMNVEV (reference sequence). The CDR3 length is 15 residues. Losses at the gene ends were 4 bases for V and 2 bases for J; bases not matched to a gene: 8. The CDR3 DNA reads as TGTGCCAGCAGTTCACGTTGGGGGGGTACCTACGAGCAGTACTTC. Amino acid sequence: CASSSRWGGTYEQYF.

The genes are TRBV9 and TRBJ2-7, with TRBD2 matching 7 bases. V dropped 0 bases and J dropped 1; count of bases not matched to a gene: 4. This CDR3 has 15 amino acids. Germline CDR1 reads SGDLS; CDR2 reads YYNGEE. CDR3 residues: CASSVGAGESYEQYF. CDR3 sequence (DNA): TGTGCCAGCAGCGTAGGGGCGGGGGAATCCTACGAGCAGTACTTC.

This clone was detected once. This chain connects TRBV5-1 to TRBJ2-7, with D perhaps TRBD1 (5 bases). There are 14 residues in the CDR3. Trimming pared 1 base from V and 2 bases from J, leaving 10 bases between. Germline values: CDR1 SGHRS, CDR2 YFSETQ. The CDR3 bases are TGCGCCAGCAGCTTGAGACCAGGGACCTACGAGCAGTACTTC. It specifies CASSLRPGTYEQYF.

The chain links TRBV19 to TRBJ1-2; perhaps TRBD1 as D (6 bases). Germline V gives CDR1 LNHDA, CDR2 SQIVND (reference sequence). The CDR3 consists of 19 residues. The germline V and J ends were trimmed by 7 bases and 2 bases, with 29 bases remaining between them. The CDR3 DNA is TGTGCCAGTACCGATATCCCTGAGGAGGACAGTCCAGACAACTATGGCTACACCTTC. Protein: CASTDIPEEDSPDNYGYTF. Complete variable domain (other parts from reference TRBV19 and TRBJ1-2): DGGITQSPKYLFRKEGQNVTLSCEQNLNHDAMYWYRQDPGQGLRLIYYSQIVNDFQKGDIAEGYSVSREKKESFPLTVTSAQKNPTAFYLCASTDIPEEDSPDNYGYTFGSGTRLTVV.

The chain's CDR3 is CASSDVTSGENEQFF. CDR3 DNA: TGTGCCAGCAGTGATGTGACTAGCGGGGAAAATGAGCAGTTCTTC. The V call is TRBV2, the J call TRBJ2-1, with TRBD2 matching 11 bases. The J segment lost 7 bases and the V segment lost 3 bases, leaving 5 bases of the junction unmatched. The V gene's germline CDR1 is SNHLY and CDR2 FYNNEI. The CDR3 has 15 amino acids.

This chain links TRBV7-2 with TRBJ1-1, with a possible D match to TRBD1 (5 bases). Germline values: CDR1 SGHTA, CDR2 FQGNSA. The V end was cut by 2 bases, the J end by 1 base, with 8 bases between. The CDR3 loop spans 14 amino acids. CDR3 DNA sequence: TGTGCCAGCAGCTTAATCGGGGGGAACACTGAAGCTTTCTTT. Its translation: CASSLIGGNTEAFF.

In this sample, this clone turned up once. The chain is built from TRBV27 and TRBJ2-1; 9 positions agree with TRBD1. V shed 4 bases and J 6 bases; nucleotides not matched to a gene: 1. CDR3 length equals 13 residues. CDR1 MNHEY and CDR2 SMNVEV come from the germline V gene (reference sequence). This chain's CDR3 is CASSWDRVNEQFF. The CDR3 nucleotides read TGTGCCAGCAGTTGGGACAGGGTCAATGAGCAGTTCTTC.

The chain couples TRBV15 to TRBJ1-6; no firm D call. The CDR3 spans 16 residues. The germline V gene encodes CDR1 LNHNV and CDR2 YYDKDF (reference sequence). The V gene lost 0 bases and the J gene lost 2 bases, with 8 bases spanning the gap. CDR3 in DNA: TGTGCCACCAGCAGAGAAAGCGACCCCTATAATTCACCCCTCCACTTT. Amino acid sequence: CATSRESDPYNSPLHF.

CDR3 sequence (DNA): TGTGCCAGCAGTTTAGGCCTTGAGCAGTTCTTC. This gives the protein CASSLGLEQFF. The V and J genes are TRBV27 and TRBJ2-1; unclear D gene. Germline-derived CDR1 and CDR2 are MNHEY and SMNVEV (reference sequence). The V gene lost 2 bases and the J gene lost 9 bases, with 5 bases spanning the gap. The length of the CDR3 is 11 residues.

V gene TRBV5-1 combines with J gene TRBJ2-2; D gene ambiguous. The germline V gene has CDR1 SGHRS and CDR2 YFSETQ. This CDR3 has 12 amino acids. Trimming removed 0 bases at V and 6 bases at J, with 3 bases between. CDR3 protein: CASSLVSGELFF. The CDR3 bases are TGCGCCAGCAGCTTGGTCTCCGGGGAGCTGTTTTTT.

The rearrangement uses TRBV9 and TRBJ2-7, with 12 bases lining up with TRBD2. From germline, CDR1 is SGDLS and CDR2 YYNGEE. The CDR3 contains 17 residues. J was trimmed by 7 bases and V by 0 bases; bases with no gene match: 11. This CDR3 reads CASSVGLAGGPGEEQYF. For the CDR3, the DNA is TGTGCCAGCAGCGTAGGGCTAGCGGGGGGGCCAGGAGAAGAGCAGTACTTC.